The 8 T cell receptor beta chains below all came from one sample that was sequenced in a study of PD-L1 blockade in urothelial cancer. Profiled with immunoSEQ multiplex PCR; TCRdb holds only in-frame clones, not every one. The repertoire holds under 95,000 clones, with roughly 84% as singletons. Time point in this sample: pretreatment peripheral blood. The source material was PBMCs, sampled around atezolizumab (anti-PD-L1) treatment. The receptors originated from a man between 60 and 70 years old with urothelial cancer.

This rearrangement joins TRBV7-2 to TRBJ1-3, with TRBD1 identical over 7 bases. The J segment lost 4 bases and the V segment lost 4 bases, leaving 7 bases of the junction unmatched. The V gene's germline CDR1 is SGHTA and CDR2 FQGNSA. The CDR3 has 15 amino acids. The CDR3 DNA reads as TGTGCCAGCAGCTCAACAGGGGTGGTGGGAAACACCATATATTTT. Translating it yields CASSSTGVVGNTIYF.

The genes are TRBV7-2 and TRBJ2-3; 11 positions match TRBD2. Germline V gives CDR1 SGHTA, CDR2 FQGNSA. The CDR3 sequence is 15 residues long. V lost 5 bases to trimming and J lost 4 bases; unmatched junction nucleotides: 5. The CDR3 reads CASSMTSGIADTQYF. CDR3 DNA: TGTGCCAGCAGCATGACTAGCGGGATTGCAGATACGCAGTATTTT.

V is TRBV19 and J is TRBJ2-7, with a weak D call TRBD1 (6 bases). From germline, CDR1 is LNHDA and CDR2 SQIVND (reference sequence). The CDR3 runs 13 residues. V lost 5 bases, J lost 4 bases, and 12 bases lay in between. CDR3 coding DNA: TGTGCCAGTAGTGCCGACAGGTCTTACGAGCAGTACTTC. Translated, it gives CASSADRSYEQYF.

This chain connects TRBV11-2 to TRBJ1-4; no reliable D call. V was cut by 5 bases and J by 2 bases, with 21 bases left in between. The V gene's germline CDR1 is SGHAT and CDR2 FQNNGV. This CDR3 is built from 18 residues. The CDR3 sequence: CASSLSGFRVGTNEKLFF. CDR3 bases: TGTGCCAGCAGCCTCAGCGGCTTCCGGGTGGGCACTAATGAAAAACTGTTTTTT.

This clone was seen only once. The chain employs TRBV30 and TRBJ2-5, with TRBD2 matching over 9 bases. The CDR3 runs 14 residues. Germline CDR1 and CDR2: GTSNPN and SVGIG (reference sequence). V lost 0 bases, J lost 5 bases, and 4 bases stayed unmatched. CDR3 in amino acids: CAWSVGTSRETQYF. The CDR3 DNA reads TGTGCCTGGAGTGTAGGGACTAGCAGGGAGACCCAGTACTTC.

V gene TRBV4-3 combines with J gene TRBJ2-7, with 8 bases that match TRBD1. Germline CDR1 reads LGHNA; CDR2 reads YSLEER. Trimming took 1 base from V and 2 from J; bases not matched to a gene: 7. This CDR3 comprises 16 residues. The CDR3 is CASSQGGQALTYEQYF. In DNA, the CDR3 is TGCGCCAGCAGCCAAGGGGGACAGGCTTTAACCTACGAGCAGTACTTC.

In this sample, this clone turned up many times. This chain uses TRBV2 with TRBJ2-1; possible D gene TRBD1, 5 bases. Trimming shortened V by 3 bases and J by 6 bases, and 9 bases separated the two germline ends. There are 13 residues in the CDR3. Germline V CDR1 and CDR2: SNHLY, FYNNEI. In nucleotides, the CDR3 is TGTGCCAGCAGTGACGGAGACAGCAATGAGCAGTTCTTC. Protein sequence: CASSDGDSNEQFF.

This rearrangement joins TRBV10-2 to TRBJ2-5; 14 bases align to TRBD2. This CDR3 comprises 15 residues. V shed 4 bases and J 2 bases; nucleotides not matched to a gene: 0. CDR1 is WSHSY, CDR2 SAAADI, per germline. CDR3 coding DNA: TGCGCCAGCAGTGGGACTAGCGGGAGGCAAGAGACCCAGTACTTC. This encodes CASSGTSGRQETQYF.